The 21 T cell receptor beta chains listed next were all sequenced from one sample in a study of shared clonotypes between healthy human individuals (dated by TCRdb to 2020 to 2021). Libraries were constructed by the immunoSEQ multiplex PCR assay. TCRdb provides this immuneACCESS table in a form limited to in-frame rearrangements. Some clones are lacking; in checked studies, under half of them reflect an unresolved V gene, and why the rest are absent is not known. This sample has roughly 2.5 million clones in its table, and about 92% of those were observed once. The ten largest clonotypes hold over 0.12% of the sample. The sample was naive CD4+ T cells sorted from blood. The cell subset or site label for this specimen denotes: CD45RA+ positively selected. The receptors come from a man aged 18 to 29 in good health.

The count of this clone is one. Written as DNA, the CDR3 is TGTGCCAGCAGCCCAGACTGGGGCAACAATGAGCAGTTCTTC. Protein: CASSPDWGNNEQFF. The V and J genes are TRBV7-9 and TRBJ2-1; D possibly corresponds to TRBD1 (5 bases). This CDR3 is 14 amino acids long. Trimming took 5 bases from V and 5 from J, leaving 13 bases between them. Germline V lookup: CDR1 SEHNR, CDR2 FQNEAQ (reference sequence).

As for this clone: Additional DNA sequences in this sample encode the identical CDR3. The chain carries TRBV5-1 and TRBJ2-1; TRBD2 agrees at 13 bases. Germline lookup yields CDR1 SGHRS and CDR2 YFSETQ. The CDR3 is 15 residues long. V shed 2 bases and J 8 bases; nucleotides not matched to a gene: 4. CDR3 nucleotides: TGCGCCAGCAGCTTAGGACTAGCGGGAGTTGATGAGCAGTTCTTC. This encodes CASSLGLAGVDEQFF.

The chain employs TRBV5-1 and TRBJ2-5; TRBD2 matches at 10 bases. CDR1 is SGHRS and CDR2 is YFSETQ in the germline V gene. V lost 4 bases, J lost 4 bases, and 4 bases stayed unmatched. CDR3 size: 14 residues. The CDR3 here is CASSHSGRSETQYF. The CDR3 DNA reads TGCGCCAGCAGCCATAGCGGGAGGTCAGAGACCCAGTACTTC. Drawing the rest from reference TRBV5-1 and TRBJ2-5, the complete variable domain is KAGVTQTPRYLIKTRGQQVTLSCSPISGHRSVSWYQQTPGQGLQFLFEYFSETQRNKGNFPGRFSGRQFSNSRSEMNVSTLELGDSALYLCASSHSGRSETQYFGPGTRLLVL.

On this clone: The sample holds other DNA sequences that translate to the same CDR3. CDR3 nucleotide sequence: TGCGCCAGCAGCTTGTCGGGCAGCACAGATACGCAGTATTTT. This sequence encodes CASSLSGSTDTQYF. The chain uses TRBV5-1 and TRBJ2-3, with D hard to call. The CDR3 sequence is 14 residues long. Per germline, CDR1 SGHRS and CDR2 YFSETQ. Trimming removed 1 base at V and 0 bases at J, with 6 bases between.

The chain employs TRBV10-3 and TRBJ2-5; D may correspond to TRBD1 or TRBD2 (5 bases each). The CDR3 loop spans 13 amino acids. V lost 4 bases and J lost 5, with 11 bases in between. The germline gives CDR1 ENHRY, CDR2 SYGVKD. CDR3 region: CAISAGLRETQYF. Written as DNA, the CDR3 is TGTGCCATCAGTGCGGGGCTCAGGGAGACCCAGTACTTC.

The CDR3 coding sequence is TGTGCCAGTAGTAAAGGGGGGCTAGTTCCGAGAAAGCACACAGATACGCAGTATTTT. This encodes CASSKGGLVPRKHTDTQYF. This chain uses TRBV19 with TRBJ2-3; D tentatively reads TRBD1 or TRBD2 (6 bases each). The CDR3 is made up of 19 amino acids. Germline loops: CDR1 LNHDA, CDR2 SQIVND (reference sequence). Trimming took 4 bases from V and 2 from J, leaving 25 bases between them.

V and J are TRBV5-1 and TRBJ1-1; possibly TRBD1 for D (5 bases). The CDR3 has 15 residues. Between the trimmed V and J ends, which lost 0 bases and 1 base, there was a span of 10 bases. Germline CDR1 SGHRS, CDR2 YFSETQ. CDR3 sequence (DNA): TGCGCCAGCAGCTTGGTGACAGCTGCGAACACTGAAGCTTTCTTT. Translating it yields CASSLVTAANTEAFF.

The CDR3 protein is CASSIGRGRRQGPTGELFF. DNA for the CDR3: TGTGCCAGTAGTATAGGCAGGGGGCGTCGCCAGGGACCCACCGGGGAGCTGTTTTTT. The chain has TRBV19 and TRBJ2-2, with 8 positions matching TRBD1. V shed 1 base, J shed 4 bases, and the junction held 14 bases outside the gene matches. In germline, CDR1 is LNHDA, CDR2 SQIVND (reference sequence). CDR3 length: 19 residues.

The V and J genes are TRBV27 and TRBJ2-7, with D tentatively TRBD1 (6 bases). This CDR3 comprises 15 residues. V lost 7 bases and J 0 bases, leaving 16 bases between the germline ends. The germline V gene encodes CDR1 MNHEY and CDR2 SMNVEV (reference sequence). This chain's CDR3 is CASTFRDTVSYEQYF. CDR3 DNA sequence: TGTGCCAGCACCTTCCGGGACACGGTCTCCTACGAGCAGTACTTC.

Regarding this clone: One end of the junction fails to match germline, which may point to a read error. The rearrangement joins TRBV11-2 to TRBJ1-4; D is unclear. CDR1 is SGHAT, CDR2 FQNNGV, per germline. This CDR3 has 13 residues. The CDR3 protein is CASSNIGSEKPFF. As DNA, the CDR3 is TGTGCCAGCAGCAATATCGGGAGTGAAAAACCGTTTTTT.

This clone was counted between two and nine times. Other DNA sequences in the same sample also yield this CDR3. The chain combines TRBV18 with TRBJ1-2; TRBD1 might be the D (6 bases). Trimming left V 0 bases short and J 4 bases short, with 6 bases between. The germline CDR1 and CDR2 sequences are KGHSH and LQKENI. This CDR3 has 13 residues. This chain's CDR3 is CASSPPGAYGYTF. Written as DNA, the CDR3 is TGTGCCAGCTCACCACCGGGGGCCTATGGCTACACCTTC.

The chain is built from TRBV5-1 and TRBJ2-4; 10 positions agree with TRBD2. This CDR3 contains 17 residues. Germline trimming cut 0 bases from V and 2 bases from J; bases unmatched to any gene: 5. Germline V gene sequence: CDR1 SGHRS, CDR2 YFSETQ. Here the CDR3 reads CASSLGSSGRTKNIQYF. The DNA of the CDR3 is TGCGCCAGCAGCTTGGGGTCTAGCGGGAGAACCAAAAACATTCAGTACTTC.

The gene calls are TRBV6-1 and TRBJ1-4; a weak D match, TRBD1 (6 bases). The V end was cut by 4 bases, the J end by 0 bases, with 12 bases between. This CDR3 is built from 16 residues. From germline, CDR1 is MNHNS and CDR2 SASEGT. As DNA, the CDR3 is TGTGCCAGCAGTGCGCTAACAGGGACAACTAATGAAAAACTGTTTTTT. The encoded protein is CASSALTGTTNEKLFF.

The V call is TRBV2, the J call TRBJ2-3; no clear D gene. The germline gives CDR1 SNHLY, CDR2 FYNNEI. V gave up 2 bases and J gave up 7 bases, with 7 bases separating them. The CDR3 totals 12 residues. Here the CDR3 reads CASSELGNTQYF. DNA for the CDR3: TGTGCCAGCAGTGAACTGGGTAATACGCAGTATTTT.

This sequence joins TRBV11-2 and TRBJ1-3; no clear D. The CDR3 is made up of 15 amino acids. CDR1 SGHAT and CDR2 FQNNGV come from the germline V gene. The V end lost 0 bases, the J end lost 0 bases, and 6 bases lay between the germline ends. CDR3 in DNA: TGTGCCAGCAGCTTAGATAGCCACTCTGGAAACACCATATATTTT. It yields the protein CASSLDSHSGNTIYF.

J is TRBJ2-3 and V is TRBV10-3; tentative D call: TRBD2 (5 bases). Germline values: CDR1 ENHRY, CDR2 SYGVKD. The V and J ends lost 7 bases and 2 bases respectively, with 10 bases between them. The CDR3 covers 13 residues. CDR3 amino acids: CAINERPTDTQYF. The CDR3 region has the DNA TGTGCCATCAACGAGCGGCCCACAGATACGCAGTATTTT.

The rearrangement links TRBV4-3 to TRBJ2-5; no reliable D call. V was pared by 0 bases and J by 2 bases, with 10 bases between. Germline CDR1 LGHNA, CDR2 YSLEER. CDR3 size: 15 residues. The CDR3 sequence is CASSQDGFAQETQYF. CDR3 coding DNA: TGCGCCAGCAGCCAAGACGGGTTTGCTCAAGAGACCCAGTACTTC.

CDR3 residues: CASSVKGPQSSSYEQYF. The CDR3 DNA reads as TGTGCCAGCAGCGTAAAGGGCCCACAATCTAGCTCCTACGAGCAGTACTTC. V is TRBV9 and J is TRBJ2-7, with no clear D. The ends were cut back, 1 base at V and 0 bases at J, with 17 bases in the middle. The CDR3 has 17 amino acids. Germline V gives CDR1 SGDLS, CDR2 YYNGEE.

The chain uses TRBV7-2 and TRBJ2-1, with 7 bases that match TRBD2. The CDR3 has 17 residues. V was pared by 1 base and J by 0 bases, with 6 bases of the junction left unmatched. Germline CDR1 is SGHTA and CDR2 is FQGNSA. The CDR3 spells CASSLVSSGFSYNEQFF. The CDR3 nucleotides read TGTGCCAGCAGCTTAGTATCTAGCGGTTTCTCCTACAATGAGCAGTTCTTC.

For this clone: This specimen includes other DNA sequences encoding the same CDR3. The chain uses TRBV5-1 and TRBJ1-2; TRBD1 is a possible D gene (5 bases). Germline V gives CDR1 SGHRS, CDR2 YFSETQ. V was trimmed by 4 bases and J by 1 base, leaving 11 bases between them. This CDR3 has 14 amino acids. The CDR3 DNA sequence: TGCGCCAGCAGCCCTCGAGGGGATAACTATGGCTACACCTTC. The encoded protein is CASSPRGDNYGYTF.

V gene TRBV6-6 combines with J gene TRBJ2-3; D gene unclear. Germline CDR1 is MNHNY and CDR2 is SVGAGI (reference sequence). Trimming shortened V by 2 bases and J by 6 bases, and 15 bases separated the two germline ends. CDR3 length: 15 residues. The CDR3 sequence: CASSYAASRWDTQYF. The CDR3 nucleotides are TGTGCCAGCAGTTACGCGGCCAGCCGATGGGATACGCAGTATTTT.